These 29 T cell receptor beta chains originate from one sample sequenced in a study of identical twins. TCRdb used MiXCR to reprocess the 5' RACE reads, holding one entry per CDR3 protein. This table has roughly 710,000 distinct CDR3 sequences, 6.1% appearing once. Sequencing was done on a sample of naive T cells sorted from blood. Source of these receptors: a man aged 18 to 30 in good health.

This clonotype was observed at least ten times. CDR3 amino acids: CASRGPNTEAFF. The DNA for the CDR3 is TGTGCCAGCAGGGGTCCGAACACTGAAGCTTTCTTT. This chain uses TRBV2 with TRBJ1-1; no firm D call. This CDR3 has 12 residues. The V and J ends lost 6 bases and 1 base respectively, with 6 bases between them. Germline CDR1 SNHLY, CDR2 FYNNEI.

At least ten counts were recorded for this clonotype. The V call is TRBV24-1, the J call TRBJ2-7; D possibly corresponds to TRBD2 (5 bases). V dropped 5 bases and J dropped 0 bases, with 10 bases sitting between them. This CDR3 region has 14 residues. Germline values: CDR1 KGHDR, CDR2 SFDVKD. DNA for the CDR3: TGTGCCACCAGTGCGGCGGGTAGCTCCTACGAGCAGTACTTC. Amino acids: CATSAAGSSYEQYF.

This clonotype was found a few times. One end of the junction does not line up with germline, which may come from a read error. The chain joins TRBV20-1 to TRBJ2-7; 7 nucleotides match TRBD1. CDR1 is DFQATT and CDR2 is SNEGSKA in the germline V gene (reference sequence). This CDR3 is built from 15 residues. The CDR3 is CSAIDPGTAVYVQYF. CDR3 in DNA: TGCAGTGCGATTGACCCCGGGACAGCAGTCTACGTGCAGTACTTC.

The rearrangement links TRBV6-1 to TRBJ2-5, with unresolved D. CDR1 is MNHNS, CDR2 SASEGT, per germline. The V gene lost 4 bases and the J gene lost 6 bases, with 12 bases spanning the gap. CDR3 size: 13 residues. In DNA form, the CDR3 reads TGTGCCAGCAGTGGGGGAATGGATAAGACCCAGTACTTC. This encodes CASSGGMDKTQYF.

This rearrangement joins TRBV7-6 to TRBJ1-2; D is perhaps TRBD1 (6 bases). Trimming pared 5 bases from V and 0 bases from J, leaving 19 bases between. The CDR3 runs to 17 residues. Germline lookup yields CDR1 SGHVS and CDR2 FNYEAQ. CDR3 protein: CASSPLGAAKTNYGYTF. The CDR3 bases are TGTGCCAGCAGCCCCTTGGGGGCCGCCAAGACTAACTATGGCTACACCTTC.

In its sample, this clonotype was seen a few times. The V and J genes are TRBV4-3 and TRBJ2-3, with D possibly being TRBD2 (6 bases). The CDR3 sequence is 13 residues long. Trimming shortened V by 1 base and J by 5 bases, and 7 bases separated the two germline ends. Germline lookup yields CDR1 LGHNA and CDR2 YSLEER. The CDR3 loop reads CASSQGGEDTQYF. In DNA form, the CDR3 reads TGCGCCAGCAGCCAAGGGGGGGAAGATACGCAGTATTTT.

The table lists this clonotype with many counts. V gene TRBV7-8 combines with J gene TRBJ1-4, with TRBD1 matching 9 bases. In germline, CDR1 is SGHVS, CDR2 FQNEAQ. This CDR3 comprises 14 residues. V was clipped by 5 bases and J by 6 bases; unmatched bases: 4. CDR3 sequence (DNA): TGTGCCAGCAGCCCGGGACAGGGAGATGAAAAACTGTTTTTT. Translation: CASSPGQGDEKLFF.

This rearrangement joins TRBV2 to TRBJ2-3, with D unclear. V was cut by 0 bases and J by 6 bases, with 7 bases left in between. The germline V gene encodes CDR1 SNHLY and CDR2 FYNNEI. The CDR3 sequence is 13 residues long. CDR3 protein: CASSEARWDTQYF. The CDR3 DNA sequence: TGTGCCAGCAGTGAAGCCAGGTGGGATACGCAGTATTTT.

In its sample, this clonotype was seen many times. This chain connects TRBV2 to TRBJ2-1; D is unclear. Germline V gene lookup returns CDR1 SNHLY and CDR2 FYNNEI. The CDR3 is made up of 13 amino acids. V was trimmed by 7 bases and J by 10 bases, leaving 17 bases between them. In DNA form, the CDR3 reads TGTGCCAGCAAATGGGATAGCTCCCGCGAGCAGTTCTTC. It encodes CASKWDSSREQFF.

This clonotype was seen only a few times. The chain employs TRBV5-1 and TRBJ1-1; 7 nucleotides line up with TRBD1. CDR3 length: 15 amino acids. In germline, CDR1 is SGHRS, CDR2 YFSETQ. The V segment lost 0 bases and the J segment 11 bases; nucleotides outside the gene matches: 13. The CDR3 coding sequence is TGCGCCAGCAGCTTGGCCCAAGGGGGCGTTCAGAGGGCTTTCTTT. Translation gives CASSLAQGGVQRAFF.

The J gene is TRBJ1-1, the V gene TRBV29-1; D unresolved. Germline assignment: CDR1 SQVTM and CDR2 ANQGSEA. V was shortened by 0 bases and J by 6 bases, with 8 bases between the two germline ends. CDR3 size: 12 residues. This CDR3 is CSVEDQAPEAFF. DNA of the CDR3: TGCAGCGTTGAAGATCAGGCCCCTGAAGCTTTCTTT.

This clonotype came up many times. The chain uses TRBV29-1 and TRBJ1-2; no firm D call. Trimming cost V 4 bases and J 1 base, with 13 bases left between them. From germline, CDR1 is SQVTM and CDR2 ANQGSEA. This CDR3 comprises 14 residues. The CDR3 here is CSVADPRGNYGYTF. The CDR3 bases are TGCAGCGTTGCCGACCCCCGCGGTAACTATGGCTACACCTTC.

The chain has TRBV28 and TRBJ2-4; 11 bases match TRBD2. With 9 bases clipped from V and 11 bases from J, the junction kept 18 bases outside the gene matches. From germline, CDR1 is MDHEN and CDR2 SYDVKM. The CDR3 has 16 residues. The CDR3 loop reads CASGGLAAPKRHLQYF. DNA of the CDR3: TGTGCCAGTGGGGGACTAGCGGCCCCAAAACGGCACCTTCAGTACTTC.

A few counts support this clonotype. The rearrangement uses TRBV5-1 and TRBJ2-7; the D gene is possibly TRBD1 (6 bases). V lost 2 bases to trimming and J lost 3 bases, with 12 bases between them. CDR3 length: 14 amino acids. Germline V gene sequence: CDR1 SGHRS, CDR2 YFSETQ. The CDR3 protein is CASSLAPTGYEQYV. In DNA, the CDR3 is TGCGCCAGCAGCTTAGCCCCGACAGGCTACGAGCAGTACGTC.

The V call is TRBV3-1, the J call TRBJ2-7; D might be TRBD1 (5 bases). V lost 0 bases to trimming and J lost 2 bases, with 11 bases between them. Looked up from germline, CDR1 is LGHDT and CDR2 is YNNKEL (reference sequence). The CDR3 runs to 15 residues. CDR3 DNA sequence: TGTGCCAGCAGCCAAGAGGCAGGGTTCACCTACGAGCAGTACTTC. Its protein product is CASSQEAGFTYEQYF.

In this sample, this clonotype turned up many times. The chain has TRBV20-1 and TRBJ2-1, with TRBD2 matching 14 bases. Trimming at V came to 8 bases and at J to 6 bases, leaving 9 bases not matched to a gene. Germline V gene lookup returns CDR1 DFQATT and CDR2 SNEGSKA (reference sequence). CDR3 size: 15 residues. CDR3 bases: TGCAGTCACCGACTAGCGGGAGGGCGGGCCAATGAGCAGTTCTTC. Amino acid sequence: CSHRLAGGRANEQFF.

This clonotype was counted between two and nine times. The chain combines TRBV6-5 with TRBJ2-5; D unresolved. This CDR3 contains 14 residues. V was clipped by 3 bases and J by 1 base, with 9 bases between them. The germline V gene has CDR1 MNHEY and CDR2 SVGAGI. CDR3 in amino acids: CASSYMRIQETQYF. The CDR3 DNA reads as TGTGCCAGCAGTTATATGCGCATCCAAGAGACCCAGTACTTC.

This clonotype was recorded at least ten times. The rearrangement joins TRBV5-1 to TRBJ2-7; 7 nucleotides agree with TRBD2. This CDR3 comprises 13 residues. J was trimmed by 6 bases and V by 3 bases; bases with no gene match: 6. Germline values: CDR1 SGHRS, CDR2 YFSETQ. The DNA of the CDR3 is TGCGCCAGCAGCTCGGGGAGGGCGCTCGAGCAGTACTTC. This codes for CASSSGRALEQYF.

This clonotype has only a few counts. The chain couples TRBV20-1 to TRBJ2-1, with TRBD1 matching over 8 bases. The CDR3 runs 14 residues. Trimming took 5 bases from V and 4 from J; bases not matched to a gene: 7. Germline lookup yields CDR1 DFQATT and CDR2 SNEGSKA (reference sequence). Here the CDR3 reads CSAPRDRTYNEQFF. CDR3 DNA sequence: TGCAGTGCTCCGCGGGACAGGACATACAATGAGCAGTTCTTC.

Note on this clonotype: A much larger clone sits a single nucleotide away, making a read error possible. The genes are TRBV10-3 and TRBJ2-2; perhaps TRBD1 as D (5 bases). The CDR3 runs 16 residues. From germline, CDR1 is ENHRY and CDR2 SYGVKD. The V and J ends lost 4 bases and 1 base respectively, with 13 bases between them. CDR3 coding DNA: TGTGCCATCAGTGTTGAGTCAGGGAAGAACACCGGGGAGCTGTTTTTT. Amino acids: CAISVESGKNTGELFF.

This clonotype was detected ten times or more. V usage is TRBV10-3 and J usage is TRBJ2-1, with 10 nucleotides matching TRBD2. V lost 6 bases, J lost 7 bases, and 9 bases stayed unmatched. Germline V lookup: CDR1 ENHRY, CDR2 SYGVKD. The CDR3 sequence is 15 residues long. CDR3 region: CAISPLAGVGNEQFF. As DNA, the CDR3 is TGTGCCATCAGCCCTCTAGCGGGAGTAGGAAATGAGCAGTTCTTC.

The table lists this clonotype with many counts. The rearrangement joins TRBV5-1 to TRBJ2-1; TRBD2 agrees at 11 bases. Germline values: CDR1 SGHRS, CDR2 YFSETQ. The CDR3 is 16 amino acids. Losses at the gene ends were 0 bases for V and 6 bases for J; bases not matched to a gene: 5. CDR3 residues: CASSLAGTSGINEQFF. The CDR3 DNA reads TGCGCCAGCAGCTTGGCCGGGACTAGCGGAATCAATGAGCAGTTCTTC. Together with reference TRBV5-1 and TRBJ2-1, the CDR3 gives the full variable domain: KAGVTQTPRYLIKTRGQQVTLSCSPISGHRSVSWYQQTPGQGLQFLFEYFSETQRNKGNFPGRFSGRQFSNSRSEMNVSTLELGDSALYLCASSLAGTSGINEQFFGPGTRLTVL.

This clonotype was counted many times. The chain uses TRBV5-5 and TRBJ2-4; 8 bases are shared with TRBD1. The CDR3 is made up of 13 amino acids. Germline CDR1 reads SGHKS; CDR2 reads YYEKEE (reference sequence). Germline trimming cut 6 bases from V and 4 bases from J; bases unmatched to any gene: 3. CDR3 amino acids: CASTRTGKNIQYF. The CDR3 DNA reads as TGTGCCAGCACCAGGACAGGGAAAAACATTCAGTACTTC. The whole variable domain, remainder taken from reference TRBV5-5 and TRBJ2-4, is DAGVTQSPTHLIKTRGQQVTLRCSPISGHKSVSWYQQVLGQGPQFIFQYYEKEERGRGNFPDRFSARQFPNYSSELNVNALLLGDSALYLCASTRTGKNIQYFGAGTRLSVL.

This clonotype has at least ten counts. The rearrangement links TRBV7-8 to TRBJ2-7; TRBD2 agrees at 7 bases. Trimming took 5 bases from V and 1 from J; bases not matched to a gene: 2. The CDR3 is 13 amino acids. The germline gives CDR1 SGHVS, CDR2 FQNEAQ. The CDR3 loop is CASSDGRSYEQYF. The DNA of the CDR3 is TGTGCCAGCAGCGACGGGAGGTCCTACGAGCAGTACTTC.

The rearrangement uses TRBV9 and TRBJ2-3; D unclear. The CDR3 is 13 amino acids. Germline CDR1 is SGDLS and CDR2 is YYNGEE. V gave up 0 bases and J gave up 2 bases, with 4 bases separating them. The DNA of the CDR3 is TGTGCCAGCAGCGTAGCAAACACAGATACGCAGTATTTT. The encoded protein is CASSVANTDTQYF.

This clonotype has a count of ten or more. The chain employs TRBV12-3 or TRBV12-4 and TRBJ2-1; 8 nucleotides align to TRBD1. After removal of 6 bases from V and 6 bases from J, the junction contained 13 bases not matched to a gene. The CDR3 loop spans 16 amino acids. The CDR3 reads CASRTRRRGRGNEQFF. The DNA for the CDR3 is TGTGCCAGCAGGACAAGGCGCAGGGGGCGCGGCAATGAGCAGTTCTTC.

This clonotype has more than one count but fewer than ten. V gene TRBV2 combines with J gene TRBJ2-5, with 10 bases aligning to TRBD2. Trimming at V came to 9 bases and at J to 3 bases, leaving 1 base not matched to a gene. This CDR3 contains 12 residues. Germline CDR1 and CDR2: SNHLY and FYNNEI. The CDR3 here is CASGTSEETQYF. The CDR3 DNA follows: TGTGCCAGTGGGACTAGCGAAGAGACCCAGTACTTC. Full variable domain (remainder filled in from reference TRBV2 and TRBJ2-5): EPEVTQTPSHQVTQMGQEVILRCVPISNHLYFYWYRQILGQKVEFLVSFYNNEISEKSEIFDDQFSVERPDGSNFTLKIRSTKLEDSAMYFCASGTSEETQYFGPGTRLLVL.

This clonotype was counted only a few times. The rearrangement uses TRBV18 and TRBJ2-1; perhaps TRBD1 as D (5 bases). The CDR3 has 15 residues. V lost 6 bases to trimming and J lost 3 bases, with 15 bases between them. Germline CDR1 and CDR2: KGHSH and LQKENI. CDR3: CASSMTTALYNEQFF. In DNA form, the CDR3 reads TGTGCCAGCTCTATGACGACAGCGCTCTACAATGAGCAGTTCTTC.

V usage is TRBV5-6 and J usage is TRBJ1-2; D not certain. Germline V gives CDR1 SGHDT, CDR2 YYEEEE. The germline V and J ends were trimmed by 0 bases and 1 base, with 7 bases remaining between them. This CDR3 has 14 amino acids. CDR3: CASSLGPDNYGYTF. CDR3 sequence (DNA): TGTGCCAGCAGCTTGGGGCCAGATAACTATGGCTACACCTTC.